This is a list of T cell receptor beta chains from one sample in a study of shared clonotypes between healthy human individuals. The protocol was immunoSEQ multiplex PCR, while the TCRdb copy is restricted to in-frame clones and leaves out a portion. The sample lists some 1.5 million clones, around 98% occurring once. What was sequenced was naive CD4+ T cells sorted from blood. These receptors all come from a man in his thirties or forties in good health. The CDR3 runs from the conserved cysteine through the conserved F or W. The D gene is left open where the match is weak. The listing skips clone size in some rows; elsewhere it reads once, few, many or a size class.

NA	TRBV18	15	TRBJ2-2	NA	TGTGCCAGCTCACCCCAGGTCGTGGCCACCGGGGAGCTGTTTTTT	CASSPQVVATGELFF
NA	TRBV15	13	TRBJ2-3	NA	TGTGCCACCAGCGTGAGAGGGGTAGATACGCAGTATTTT	CATSVRGVDTQYF
TRBD1	TRBV5-8	14	TRBJ1-2	NA	TGTGCCAGCAGCAACAACAGGGGCCTCTATGGCTACACCTTC	CASSNNRGLYGYTF
NA	TRBV14	15	TRBJ1-5	NA	TGTGCCAGCAGCCTAGGCGGGTCGGGGAATCAGCCCCAGCATTTT	CASSLGGSGNQPQHF
NA	TRBV25-1	13	TRBJ1-4	NA	TGTGCCAGCAGTGAGGCGGGGGATGAAAAACTGTTTTTT	CASSEAGDEKLFF
NA	TRBV28	15	TRBJ2-7	once	TGTGCCAGCAGTTTACTGACCCGGGGTGACTACGAGCAGTACTTC	CASSLLTRGDYEQYF
NA	TRBV7-8	15	TRBJ1-1	NA	TGTGCCAGCAGCCACCGCCAGGGGAGGGATGGGGAAGCTTTCTTT	CASSHRQGRDGEAFF
NA	TRBV30	14	TRBJ2-1	NA	TGTGCCTGGAGTGTGGGTAGTAACTACAATGAGCAGTTCTTC	CAWSVGSNYNEQFF
TRBD1	TRBV5-1	16	TRBJ1-1	NA	TGCGCCAGCAGCTTGGGGACAGGGGGCGCGAACACTGAAGCTTTCTTT	CASSLGTGGANTEAFF
NA	TRBV28	12	TRBJ1-1	NA	TGTGCCAGCAGTTGGGGAACCACTGAAGCTTTCTTT	CASSWGTTEAFF
NA	TRBV28	13	TRBJ2-3	NA	TGTGCCAGCAGTTTAACCACGCCAGATACGCAGTATTTT	CASSLTTPDTQYF
NA	TRBV5-4	13	TRBJ2-7	NA	TGTGCCAGCAGCTTGGAGGCCAGGGTCGAGCAGTACTTC	CASSLEARVEQYF
NA	TRBV11-2	15	TRBJ2-7	NA	TGTGCCAGCAGCTTAGATGGTTGGGTCGGCGACGAGCAGTACTTC	CASSLDGWVGDEQYF
TRBD1	TRBV18	14	TRBJ2-1	NA	TGTGCCAGCTCAACGACAGGGGGGGACAATGAGCAGTTCTTC	CASSTTGGDNEQFF
NA	TRBV9	14	TRBJ2-1	NA	TGTGCCAGCAGTATTTCTTCCCACTACAATGAGCAGTTCTTC	CASSISSHYNEQFF
NA	TRBV5-6	13	TRBJ2-5	NA	TGTGCCAGCAGCTTGGAGCCGCGAGAGACCCAGTACTTC	CASSLEPRETQYF
TRBD1	TRBV18	17	TRBJ2-2	NA	TGTGCCAGCTCACCACCGTCTAGGACAGGGGGCTCCGGGGAGCTGTTTTTT	CASSPPSRTGGSGELFF
NA	TRBV19	13	TRBJ1-4	NA	TGTGCCAGTAGTCTGTTGGTTAATGAAAAACTGTTTTTT	CASSLLVNEKLFF
TRBD2	TRBV29-1	15	TRBJ2-3	once	TGCAGCGTTGATCTGGTGCGGGGAGGGATGGATACGCAGTATTTT	CSVDLVRGGMDTQYF
TRBD2	TRBV4-1	17	TRBJ2-3	NA	TGCGCCAGCAGCCAGCCTTTAGCGGGCCGCGGCCCAGATACGCAGTATTTT	CASSQPLAGRGPDTQYF
NA	TRBV7-9	16	TRBJ2-3	NA	TGTGCCAGCAGCGACCACAGGTTCTCTAGCACAGATACGCAGTATTTT	CASSDHRFSSTDTQYF
NA	TRBV29-1	14	TRBJ2-5	NA	TGCAGCGTGGGGTCCGGGACAACCCAAGAGACCCAGTACTTC	CSVGSGTTQETQYF
NA	TRBV7-2	15	TRBJ2-3	NA	TGTGCCAGCAGCTTAAGACAGCTTTCGGGGATTACGCAGTATTTT	CASSLRQLSGITQYF
TRBD2	TRBV15	15	TRBJ2-5	NA	TGTGCCACCAGCAGAGGGCGGGAGAGTAAGAAGACCCAGTACTTC	CATSRGRESKKTQYF
NA	TRBV23-1	15	TRBJ2-7	NA	TGCGCCAGCAGTCAATCGAAGGGGTCCTCCTACGAGCAGTACTTC	CASSQSKGSSYEQYF
TRBD2	TRBV11-2	15	TRBJ2-7	NA	TGTGCCAGCAGCTCTCCTAGCGGGGCATCCTACGAGCAGTACTTC	CASSSPSGASYEQYF
NA	TRBV5-1	11	TRBJ2-7	NA	TGCGCCAGCAGGGACAGCTACGAGCAGTACTTC	CASRDSYEQYF
TRBD1	TRBV11-2	15	TRBJ1-2	NA	TGTGCCAGCAGCTCACAGGGGGCAGCTAACTATGGCTACACCTTC	CASSSQGAANYGYTF
NA	TRBV28	17	TRBJ1-1	NA	TGTGCCAGCAGTTCCATATGGGACCTGGCCATGAACACTGAAGCTTTCTTT	CASSSIWDLAMNTEAFF
TRBD1	TRBV6-5	15	TRBJ2-1	NA	TGTGCCAGCAGTCTTTTCGGGACAGGGGGCAATGAGCAGTTCTTC	CASSLFGTGGNEQFF
NA	TRBV6-5	13	TRBJ1-5	NA	TGTGCCAGCAGCAGTTTCGGAGGTGGGCCCCAGCATTTT	CASSSFGGGPQHF
TRBD2	TRBV5-1	15	TRBJ2-7	NA	TGCGCCAGCAGCTTACTAGCGGGAGGGATCTACGAGCAGTACTTC	CASSLLAGGIYEQYF
TRBD2	TRBV7-8	17	TRBJ2-7	NA	TGTGCCAGCAGCTTCCCATACCCTGGACTAGCGCGTTACGAGCAGTACTTC	CASSFPYPGLARYEQYF
NA	TRBV7-2	14	TRBJ2-5	NA	TGTGCCAGCAGCTTATTTGAGGGAAAAGAGACCCAGTACTTC	CASSLFEGKETQYF
TRBD2	TRBV27	19	TRBJ2-1	NA	TGTGCCAGCAGTTTCCGGCAGTCTTCCCTAGCGGGAGTCGTCAATGAGCAGTTCTTC	CASSFRQSSLAGVVNEQFF
NA	TRBV5-1	16	TRBJ2-1	NA	TGCGCCAGCAGCTATAACAGGGTTGCCTCCTACAATGAGCAGTTCTTC	CASSYNRVASYNEQFF
NA	TRBV28	12	TRBJ1-1	NA	TGTGCCAGCAGTTCGTCCGACACTGAAGCTTTCTTT	CASSSSDTEAFF
NA	TRBV9	12	TRBJ2-2	NA	TGTGCCAGCAGCGTGTGGGGCGGGGAGCTGTTTTTT	CASSVWGGELFF
NA	TRBV5-1	11	TRBJ2-3	NA	TGCGCCACATCTAGCACAGATACGCAGTATTTT	CATSSTDTQYF
NA	TRBV27	17	TRBJ2-7	NA	TGTGCCAGCAGACCGTATATTTCGCGGCAGGGGGGGTACGAGCAGTACTTC	CASRPYISRQGGYEQYF
NA	TRBV7-6	14	TRBJ2-7	NA	TGTGCCAGCAGCTCTTGGGGGCCGGACGACGAGCAGTACTTC	CASSSWGPDDEQYF
TRBD2	TRBV27	14	TRBJ2-1	NA	TGTGCCAGCAGTTTAACTAGCGGGATAAATGAGCAGTTCTTC	CASSLTSGINEQFF
NA	TRBV18	15	TRBJ1-1	NA	TGTGCCAGCTCACCACGGGGGGCGGAGAACACTGAAGCTTTCTTT	CASSPRGAENTEAFF
NA	TRBV6-1	11	TRBJ1-5	NA	TGTGCCAGCAGTGATCCTCAGCCCCAGCATTTT	CASSDPQPQHF
NA	TRBV5-1	14	TRBJ2-7	NA	TGCGCCAGCAGAAGTACGGTAAACTCCTACGAGCAGTACTTC	CASRSTVNSYEQYF